This entry features one T cell receptor beta chain sequence. The target antigen is unknown. TCRdb re-analysed the RT-PCR reads in MiXCR, keeping a single row per CDR3 protein. The data hold about 20,000 distinct CDR3 sequences, with approximately 72% observed a single time. This sample was taken from a study of yellow fever vaccine responses in identical twins. The study's findings and limits: As reported, the vaccine T cell response of twins seemed partly convergent and partly personalized.

The material was T cells from blood (PBMCs), unsorted or a sorted subset (not recorded which), obtained before or after yellow fever vaccination (not recorded which). The source is a woman aged 18-29 years who received the yellow fever vaccine.

The CDR3 region is CASSFNPWETQYF. CDR3 bases: TGTGCCAGCAGTTTTAACCCCTGGGAGACCCAGTACTTC. The V and J genes are TRBV28 and TRBJ2-5; no definite D call. Trimming took off 3 bases at V and 5 bases at J, with 10 bases between the two ends. The CDR3 covers 13 residues. Germline V gene lookup returns CDR1 MDHEN and CDR2 SYDVKM.